This TCR beta chain comes out of a study of blood T cell repertoires in COVID-19. Study-wide background: Whether acute or convalescent, the COVID-19 samples came from the United States, Italy and Spain. The analysed material was cDNA or gDNA that came from T cells, B-cell-depleted T cells, or PBMCs.

Authors' analysis steps: Amplification of reference gene primers provided the estimated nucleated cell counts. Here immunoSEQ multiplex PCR was the method, and the copy in TCRdb shows in-frame clones only, minus some. The DNA gave D and trimming, while V, J and clone size come from that table. Among about 170,000 clones, approximately 74% were seen once, and the ten largest hold around 3%. CDR1 is MNHEY and CDR2 is SMNVEV in the germline V gene (reference sequence). The J segment lost 5 bases and the V segment lost 5 bases, leaving 13 bases of the junction unmatched. This CDR3 is 16 amino acids long.

The specimen sequenced was peripheral blood. This chain joins TRBV27 and TRBJ2-5, with 8 bases matching TRBD2. The TCR sequence derives from a woman at least 80 years old with acute or convalescent COVID-19. CDR3 coding DNA: TGTGCCAGCAGTACCCCCGGGGGGGGGCGCCGGGAGACCCAGTACTTC. This sequence encodes CASSTPGGGRRETQYF.